The clone carrying this TCR beta chain has only a few counts. What it binds is not known. One end of the junction does not line up with germline, which may come from a read error. This specimen comes from a study of blood T cells in healthy people across ages. This CDR3 has 22 amino acids. Germline V gives CDR1 MNHEY, CDR2 SVGEGT. The study, taken as a whole, reports: Across the age range, TCR beta diversity per million T cells fell in a roughly linear way. A greater number of naive CD4+ cells and higher diversity distinguished long-lived donors from aged donors.

Then a second PCR, running roughly 7 to 11 cycles, was carried out with a sample-barcoded 5' primer and a J-beta primer mix. There were at least 3 million CDR3-containing paired-end reads obtained from each sample. Each CDR3 protein gets one entry after TCRdb re-called the 5' RACE reads with MiXCR. The profile shows fewer than 800,000 distinct CDR3 sequences, roughly 32% of them singletons. V usage is TRBV6-2 or TRBV6-3 and J usage is TRBJ1-1; 10 bases match TRBD1. This clonotype was obtained from a woman aged 80 or over in good health. The sequenced sample consisted of blood. The CDR3 reads CASSYSSVRSTGGAGSNTEAFF. In DNA, the CDR3 is TGTGCCAGCAGTTACTCGTCCGTCCGATCGACAGGGGGCGCCGGTTCGAACACTGAGGCTTTCTTT.